The entry below describes one T cell receptor (beta chain). The CDR3 is made up of 16 amino acids. V shed 0 bases and J 4 bases; nucleotides not matched to a gene: 5. Germline-derived CDR1 and CDR2 are SGDLS and YYNGEE. These data belong to a study of blood T cell repertoires in COVID-19. For the study at large: Acute and convalescent COVID-19 samples came from the United States, Italy and Spain. The analysed material was cDNA or gDNA that came from T cells, B-cell-depleted T cells, or PBMCs.

Original methodology: Nucleated cell counts were estimated from reference gene primer amplification. The data were produced by immunoSEQ multiplex PCR, yet TCRdb's version contains in-frame clones alone and is incomplete. The DNA gave D and trimming, while V, J and clone size come from that table. The data contain more than 80,000 clones, just under 80% of them singletons. The sequence came from a human donor in a cohort sampled during active COVID-19. The J gene is TRBJ2-2, the V gene TRBV9; 8 bases agree with TRBD1. Sequencing input: peripheral blood. The CDR3 is CASSVGPTGATGELFF. For the CDR3, the DNA is TGTGCCAGCAGCGTAGGACCGACAGGGGCCACCGGGGAGCTGTTTTTT. The full variable domain, its missing parts supplied by reference TRBV9 and TRBJ2-2, is DSGVTQTPKHLITATGQRVTLRCSPRSGDLSVYWYQQSLDQGLQFLIQYYNGEERAKGNILERFSAQQFPDLHSELNLSSLELGDSALYFCASSVGPTGATGELFFGEGSRLTVL.